This T cell receptor beta chain was profiled in a study of siplizumab effects on memory and regulatory T cells. Generated by immunoSEQ multiplex PCR, the TCRdb table keeps only in-frame clones and is missing some. The sample lists 100,000 or so clones, 91% occurring once. Germline lookup yields CDR1 SGHDN and CDR2 FVKESK. Trimming removed 0 bases from V and 6 bases from J, with 2 bases in between. The CDR3 is 12 amino acids. This TCR was sampled from a human donor in good health. Some clones in this sample may be carry-over from other donors' samples. Material: CD4+ T cells sorted from blood. This rearrangement joins TRBV14 to TRBJ2-2, with D uncertain. CDR3 loop: CASSQDPGELFF. CDR3 DNA: TGTGCCAGCAGCCAAGATCCCGGGGAGCTGTTTTTT.